The source of this T cell receptor beta chain is a study of memory CD4+ T cells and cytomegalovirus serostatus. The sort gate was single viable CD3+CD4+CD8-CD45RO+ cells for memory CD4+ T cells. Some clones are missing from TCRdb's copy, which holds only in-frame ones; the method was immunoSEQ multiplex PCR. Among around 40,000 clones listed, 75% to 80% were seen once. Germline V gene data show CDR1 as MNHEY and CDR2 as SVGAGI. The ends lost 4 bases at V and 5 bases at J; junction bases unmatched: 5. CDR3 size: 16 residues. The receptor was derived from an adult in good health and CMV-seronegative. Sequenced: memory CD4+ T cells from blood. The gene calls are TRBV6-5 and TRBJ2-1; 13 bases map to TRBD2. CDR3 in amino acids: CASSFRLAGGHNEQFF. The CDR3 nucleotides read TGTGCCAGCAGTTTCAGACTAGCGGGGGGACACAATGAGCAGTTCTTC.